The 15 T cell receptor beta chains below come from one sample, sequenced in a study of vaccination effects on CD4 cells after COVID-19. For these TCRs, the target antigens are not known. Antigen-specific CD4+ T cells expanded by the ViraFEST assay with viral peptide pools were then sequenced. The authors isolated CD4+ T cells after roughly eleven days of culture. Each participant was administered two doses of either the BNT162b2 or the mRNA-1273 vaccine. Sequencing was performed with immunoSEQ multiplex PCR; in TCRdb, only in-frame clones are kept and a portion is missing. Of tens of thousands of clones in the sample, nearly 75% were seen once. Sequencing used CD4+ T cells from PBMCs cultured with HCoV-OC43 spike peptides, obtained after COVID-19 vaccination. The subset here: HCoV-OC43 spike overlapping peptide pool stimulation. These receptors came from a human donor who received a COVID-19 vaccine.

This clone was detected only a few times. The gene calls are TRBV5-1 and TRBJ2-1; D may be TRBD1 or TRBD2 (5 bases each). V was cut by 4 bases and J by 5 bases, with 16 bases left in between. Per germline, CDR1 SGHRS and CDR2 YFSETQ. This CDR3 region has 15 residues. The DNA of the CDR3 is TGCGCCAGCAGCCAGGGCGGCGGGCGGGACAATGAGCAGTTCTTC. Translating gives CASSQGGGRDNEQFF.

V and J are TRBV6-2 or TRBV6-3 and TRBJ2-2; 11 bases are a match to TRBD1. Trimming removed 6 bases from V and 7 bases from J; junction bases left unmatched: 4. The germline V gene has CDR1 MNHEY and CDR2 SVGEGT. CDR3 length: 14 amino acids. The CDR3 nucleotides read TGTGCCAGCAGCGGACAGGGGGCAATCGGGGAGCTGTTTTTT. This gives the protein CASSGQGAIGELFF.

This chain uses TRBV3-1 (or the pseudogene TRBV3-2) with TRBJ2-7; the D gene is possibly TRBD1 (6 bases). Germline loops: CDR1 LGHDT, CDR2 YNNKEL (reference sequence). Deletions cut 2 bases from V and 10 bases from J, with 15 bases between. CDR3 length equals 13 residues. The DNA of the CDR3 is TGTGCCAGCAGCCAAAACGTCCAGGGGAGCCAGTACTTC. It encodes CASSQNVQGSQYF.

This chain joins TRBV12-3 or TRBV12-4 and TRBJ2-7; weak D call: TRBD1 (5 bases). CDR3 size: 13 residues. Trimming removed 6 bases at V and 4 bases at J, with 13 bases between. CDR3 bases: TGTGCCAGCAGCTTTACCCAGGGTTACGAGCAGTACTTC. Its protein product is CASSFTQGYEQYF.

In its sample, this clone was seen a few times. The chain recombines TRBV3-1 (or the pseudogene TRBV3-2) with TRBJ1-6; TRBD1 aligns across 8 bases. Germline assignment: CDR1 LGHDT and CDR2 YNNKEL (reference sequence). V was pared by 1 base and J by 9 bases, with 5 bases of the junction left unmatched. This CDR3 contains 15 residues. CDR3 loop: CASSQVTGVGSPLHF. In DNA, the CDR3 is TGTGCCAGCAGCCAAGTGACAGGGGTGGGTTCACCCCTCCACTTT.

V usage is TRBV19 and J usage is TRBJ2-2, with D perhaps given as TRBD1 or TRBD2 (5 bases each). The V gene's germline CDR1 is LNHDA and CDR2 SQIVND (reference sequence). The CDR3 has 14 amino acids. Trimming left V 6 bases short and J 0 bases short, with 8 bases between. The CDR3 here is CASSRDPNTGELFF. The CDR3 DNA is TGTGCCAGTAGCAGGGACCCGAACACCGGGGAGCTGTTTTTT. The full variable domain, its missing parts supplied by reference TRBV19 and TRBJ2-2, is DGGITQSPKYLFRKEGQNVTLSCEQNLNHDAMYWYRQDPGQGLRLIYYSQIVNDFQKGDIAEGYSVSREKKESFPLTVTSAQKNPTAFYLCASSRDPNTGELFFGEGSRLTVL.

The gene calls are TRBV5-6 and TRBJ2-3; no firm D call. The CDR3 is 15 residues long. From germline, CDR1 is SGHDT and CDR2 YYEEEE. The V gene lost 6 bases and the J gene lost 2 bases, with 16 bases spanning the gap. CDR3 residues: CASTRGARSTDTQYF. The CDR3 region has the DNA TGTGCCAGCACCCGAGGCGCTAGGTCCACAGATACGCAGTATTTT.

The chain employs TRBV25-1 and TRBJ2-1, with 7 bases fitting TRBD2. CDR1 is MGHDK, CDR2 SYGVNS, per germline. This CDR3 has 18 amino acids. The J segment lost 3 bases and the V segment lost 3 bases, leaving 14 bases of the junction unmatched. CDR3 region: CASSDPPQAGTYYNEQFF. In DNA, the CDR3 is TGTGCCAGCAGTGATCCCCCTCAAGCGGGAACCTACTACAATGAGCAGTTCTTC. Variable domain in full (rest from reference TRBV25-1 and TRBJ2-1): EADIYQTPRYLVIGTGKKITLECSQTMGHDKMYWYQQDPGMELHLIHYSYGVNSTEKGDLSSESTVSRIRTEHFPLTLESARPSHTSQYLCASSDPPQAGTYYNEQFFGPGTRLTVL.

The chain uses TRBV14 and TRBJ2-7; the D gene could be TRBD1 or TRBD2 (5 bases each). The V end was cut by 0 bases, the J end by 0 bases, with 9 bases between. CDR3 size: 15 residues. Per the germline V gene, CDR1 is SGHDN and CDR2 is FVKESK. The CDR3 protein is CASSQEGRTSYEQYF. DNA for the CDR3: TGTGCCAGCAGCCAAGAGGGACGTACCTCCTACGAGCAGTACTTC.

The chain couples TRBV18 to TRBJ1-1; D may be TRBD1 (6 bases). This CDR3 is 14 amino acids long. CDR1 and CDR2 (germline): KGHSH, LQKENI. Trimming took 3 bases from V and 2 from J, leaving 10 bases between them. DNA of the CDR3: TGTGCCAGCTCACCTCAGGGGTTTAACACTGAAGCTTTCTTT. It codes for CASSPQGFNTEAFF.

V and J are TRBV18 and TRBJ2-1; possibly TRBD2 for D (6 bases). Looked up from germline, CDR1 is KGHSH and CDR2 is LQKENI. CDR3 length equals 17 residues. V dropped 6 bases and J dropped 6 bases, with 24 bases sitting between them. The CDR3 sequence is CASSQTRFGEEVNEQFF. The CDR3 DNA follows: TGTGCCAGCTCCCAAACGCGGTTTGGGGAGGAGGTCAATGAGCAGTTCTTC.

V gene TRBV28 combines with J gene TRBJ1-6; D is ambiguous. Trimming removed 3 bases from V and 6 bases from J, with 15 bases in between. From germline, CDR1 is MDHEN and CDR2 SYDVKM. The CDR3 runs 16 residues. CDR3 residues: CASSFFRLAINSPLHF. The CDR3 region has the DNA TGTGCCAGCAGTTTCTTCCGTTTGGCTATTAATTCACCCCTCCACTTT.

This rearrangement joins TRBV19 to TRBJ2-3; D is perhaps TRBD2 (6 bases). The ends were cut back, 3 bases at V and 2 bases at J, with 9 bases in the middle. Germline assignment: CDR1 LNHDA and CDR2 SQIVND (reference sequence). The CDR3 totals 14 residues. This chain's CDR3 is CASSMGGTTDTQYF. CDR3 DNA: TGTGCCAGTAGTATGGGGGGTACCACAGATACGCAGTATTTT.

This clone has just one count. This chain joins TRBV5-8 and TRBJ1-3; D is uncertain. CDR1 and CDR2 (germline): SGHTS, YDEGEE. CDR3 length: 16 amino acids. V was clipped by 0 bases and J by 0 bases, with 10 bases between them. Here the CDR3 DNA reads TGTGCCAGCAGCTTGGAGGCAGCAGACTCTGGAAACACCATATATTTT. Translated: CASSLEAADSGNTIYF.

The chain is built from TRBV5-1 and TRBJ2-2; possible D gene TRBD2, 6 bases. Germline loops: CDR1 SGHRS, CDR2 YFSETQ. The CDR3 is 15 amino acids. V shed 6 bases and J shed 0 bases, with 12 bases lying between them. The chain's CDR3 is CASKGGGANTGELFF. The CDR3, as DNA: TGCGCCAGCAAGGGTGGAGGGGCGAACACCGGGGAGCTGTTTTTT.